The present T cell receptor (beta chain) was sequenced within a study of control samples from healthy donors and cancer patients. CDR3 size: 13 residues. The V gene lost 2 bases and the J gene lost 6 bases, with 8 bases spanning the gap. The germline V gene has CDR1 LGHDT and CDR2 YNNKEL (reference sequence). TCRdb's table, derived via immunoSEQ multiplex PCR, lists solely in-frame clones and lacks some. This sample has over 150,000 clones, with more than 85% found just once. This TCR was recovered from a woman aged 40 to 49 in good health. Sequenced sample: blood. V is TRBV3-1 (or the pseudogene TRBV3-2) and J is TRBJ2-1; D possibly corresponds to TRBD2 (6 bases). CDR3 residues: CASSQRDFNEQFF. CDR3 coding DNA: TGTGCCAGCAGCCAAAGGGACTTCAATGAGCAGTTCTTC.